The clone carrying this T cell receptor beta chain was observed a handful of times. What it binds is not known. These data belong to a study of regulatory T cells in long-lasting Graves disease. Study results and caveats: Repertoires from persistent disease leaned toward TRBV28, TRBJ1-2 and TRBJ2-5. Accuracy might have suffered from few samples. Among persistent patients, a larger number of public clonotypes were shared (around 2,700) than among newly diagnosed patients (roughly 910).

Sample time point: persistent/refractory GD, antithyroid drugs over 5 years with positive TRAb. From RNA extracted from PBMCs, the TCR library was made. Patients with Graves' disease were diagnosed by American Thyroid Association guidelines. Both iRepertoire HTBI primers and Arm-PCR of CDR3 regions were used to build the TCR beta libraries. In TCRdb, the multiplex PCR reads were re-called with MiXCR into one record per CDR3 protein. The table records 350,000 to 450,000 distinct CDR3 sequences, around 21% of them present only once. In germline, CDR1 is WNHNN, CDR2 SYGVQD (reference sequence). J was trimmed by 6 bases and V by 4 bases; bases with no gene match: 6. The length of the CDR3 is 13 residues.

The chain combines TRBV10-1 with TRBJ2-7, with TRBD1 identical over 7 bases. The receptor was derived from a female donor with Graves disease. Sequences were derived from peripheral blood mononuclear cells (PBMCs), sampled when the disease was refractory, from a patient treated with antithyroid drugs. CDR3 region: CASSAGTVTEQYF. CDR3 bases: TGCGCCAGCAGTGCCGGGACAGTAACCGAGCAGTACTTC.